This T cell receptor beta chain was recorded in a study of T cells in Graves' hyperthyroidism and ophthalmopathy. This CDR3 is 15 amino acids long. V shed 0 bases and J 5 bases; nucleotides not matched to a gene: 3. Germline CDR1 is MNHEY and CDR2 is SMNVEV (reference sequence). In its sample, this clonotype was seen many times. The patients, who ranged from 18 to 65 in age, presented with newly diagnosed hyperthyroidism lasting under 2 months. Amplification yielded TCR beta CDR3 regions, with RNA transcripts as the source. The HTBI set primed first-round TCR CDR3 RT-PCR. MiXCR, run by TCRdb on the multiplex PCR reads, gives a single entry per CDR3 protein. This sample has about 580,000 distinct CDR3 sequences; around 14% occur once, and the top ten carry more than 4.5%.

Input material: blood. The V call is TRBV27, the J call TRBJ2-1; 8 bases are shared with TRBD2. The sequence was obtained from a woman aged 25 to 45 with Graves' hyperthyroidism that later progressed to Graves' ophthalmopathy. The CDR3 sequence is CASSLSLAGHNEQFF. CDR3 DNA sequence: TGTGCCAGCAGTTTATCCCTAGCGGGTCACAATGAGCAGTTCTTC.